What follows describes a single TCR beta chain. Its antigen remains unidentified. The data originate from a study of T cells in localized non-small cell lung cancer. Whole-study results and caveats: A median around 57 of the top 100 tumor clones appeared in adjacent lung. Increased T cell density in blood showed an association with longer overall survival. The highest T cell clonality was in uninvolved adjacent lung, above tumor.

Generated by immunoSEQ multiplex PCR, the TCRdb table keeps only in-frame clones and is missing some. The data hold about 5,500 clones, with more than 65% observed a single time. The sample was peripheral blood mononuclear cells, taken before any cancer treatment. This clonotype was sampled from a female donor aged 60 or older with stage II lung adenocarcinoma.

The DNA of the CDR3 is TGTGCCATCAAAAAGGGGAACACTGAAGCTTTCTTT. Its protein is CAIKKGNTEAFF. V and J are TRBV10-3 and TRBJ1-1; D gene unclear. Germline loops: CDR1 ENHRY, CDR2 SYGVKD. The CDR3 has 12 residues. Trimming pared 7 bases from V and 1 base from J, leaving 7 bases between.